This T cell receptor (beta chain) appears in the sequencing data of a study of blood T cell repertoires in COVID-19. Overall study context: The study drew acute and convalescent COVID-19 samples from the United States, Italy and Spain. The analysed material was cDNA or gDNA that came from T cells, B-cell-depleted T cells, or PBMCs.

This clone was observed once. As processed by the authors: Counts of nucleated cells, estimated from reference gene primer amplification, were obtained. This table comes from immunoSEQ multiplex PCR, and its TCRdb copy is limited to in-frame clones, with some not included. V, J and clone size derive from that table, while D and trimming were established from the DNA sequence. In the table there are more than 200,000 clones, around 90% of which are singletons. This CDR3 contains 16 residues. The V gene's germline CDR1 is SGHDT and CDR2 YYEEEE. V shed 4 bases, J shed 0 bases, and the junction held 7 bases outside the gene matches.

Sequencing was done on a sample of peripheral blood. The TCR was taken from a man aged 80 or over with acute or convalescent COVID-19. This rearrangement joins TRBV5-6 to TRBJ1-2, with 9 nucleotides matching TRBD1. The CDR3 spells CASSPDRGASNYGYTF. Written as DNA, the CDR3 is TGTGCCAGCAGCCCGGACAGGGGCGCGTCTAACTATGGCTACACCTTC.